These T cell receptor beta chains were read from a single sample in a study of shared clonotypes between healthy human individuals. The method was immunoSEQ multiplex PCR; TCRdb's version includes in-frame clones alone and lacks a portion of them. The sample holds about 2.2 million clones, about 94% seen once. The sample was naive CD8+ T cells from PBMCs. The receptors were sampled from a man between 18 and 35 years old in good health. Some clones in this sample may be carry-over from other donors' samples. CDR3s include the opening cysteine and the closing phenylalanine or tryptophan. The order of the fields is clone size, J gene, D gene, V gene, CDR3 protein, CDR3 DNA. A D gene is named only where the DNA matches it firmly. Some rows have no size entry. The others give once, few or many, or a class for an expanded clone.

abundance: .
j_gene: TRBJ2-7
d_gene: .
v_gene: TRBV11-2
CDR3aa: CASSLMQPSYEQYF
CDR3nt: TGTGCCAGCAGCTTAATGCAACCCTCCTACGAGCAGTACTTC

abundance: .
j_gene: TRBJ2-1
d_gene: .
v_gene: TRBV6-5
CDR3aa: CASSSLENNEQFF
CDR3nt: TGTGCCAGCAGTTCACTAGAGAACAATGAGCAGTTCTTC

abundance: .
j_gene: TRBJ1-2
d_gene: .
v_gene: TRBV27
CDR3aa: CASSFSGARGYTF
CDR3nt: TGTGCCAGCAGTTTCTCCGGGGCAAGAGGCTACACCTTC

abundance: .
j_gene: TRBJ2-3
d_gene: .
v_gene: TRBV18
CDR3aa: CASSPRGASTDTQYF
CDR3nt: TGTGCCAGCTCACCACGGGGGGCTAGCACAGATACGCAGTATTTT

abundance: .
j_gene: TRBJ1-5
d_gene: TRBD1
v_gene: TRBV4-1
CDR3aa: CASSRRTGINQPQHF
CDR3nt: TGCGCCAGCAGCCGAAGGACAGGTATCAATCAGCCCCAGCATTTT

abundance: .
j_gene: TRBJ1-5
d_gene: TRBD1
v_gene: TRBV7-9
CDR3aa: CASSLSTGDQPQHF
CDR3nt: TGTGCCAGCAGCTTAAGTACAGGGGACCAGCCCCAGCATTTT

abundance: .
j_gene: TRBJ2-6
d_gene: .
v_gene: TRBV19
CDR3aa: CASTKIAGANVLTF
CDR3nt: TGTGCCAGTACTAAAATAGCTGGGGCCAACGTCCTGACTTTC

abundance: .
j_gene: TRBJ2-2
d_gene: TRBD1
v_gene: TRBV9
CDR3aa: CASSVSGGRAGELFF
CDR3nt: TGTGCCAGCAGCGTCTCAGGGGGCCGGGCAGGGGAGCTGTTTTTT

abundance: .
j_gene: TRBJ2-7
d_gene: .
v_gene: TRBV6-1
CDR3aa: CASIPSLPGEQYF
CDR3nt: TGTGCCAGCATTCCAAGTTTGCCCGGCGAGCAGTACTTC

abundance: .
j_gene: TRBJ2-1
d_gene: TRBD1
v_gene: TRBV6-5
CDR3aa: CASSSWDSYNEQFF
CDR3nt: TGTGCCAGCAGTTCATGGGACAGTTACAATGAGCAGTTCTTC

abundance: once
j_gene: TRBJ1-5
d_gene: TRBD1
v_gene: TRBV19
CDR3aa: CASTDRGPGNQPQHF
CDR3nt: TGTGCCAGTACGGACAGGGGGCCAGGCAATCAGCCCCAGCATTTT

abundance: few
j_gene: TRBJ2-2
d_gene: TRBD2
v_gene: TRBV7-2
CDR3aa: CASSLLALTGELFF
CDR3nt: TGTGCCAGCAGCCTACTAGCGCTCACCGGGGAGCTGTTTTTT

abundance: .
j_gene: TRBJ2-3
d_gene: .
v_gene: TRBV11-2
CDR3aa: CASSSRFKLGPDTQYF
CDR3nt: TGTGCCAGCAGCTCTAGGTTTAAACTGGGGCCAGATACGCAGTATTTT

abundance: .
j_gene: TRBJ2-7
d_gene: TRBD2
v_gene: TRBV28
CDR3aa: CASRLAGVYEQYF
CDR3nt: TGTGCCAGCAGGCTAGCGGGAGTTTACGAGCAGTACTTC

abundance: once
j_gene: TRBJ2-3
d_gene: .
v_gene: TRBV11-2
CDR3aa: CASSPLIGRDTDTQYF
CDR3nt: TGTGCCAGCAGCCCTTTGATTGGGCGGGACACAGATACGCAGTATTTT

abundance: .
j_gene: TRBJ2-3
d_gene: .
v_gene: TRBV27
CDR3aa: CASSSSLYSTDTQYF
CDR3nt: TGTGCCAGCAGTTCCTCCCTTTATAGCACAGATACGCAGTATTTT

abundance: .
j_gene: TRBJ1-1
d_gene: .
v_gene: TRBV9
CDR3aa: CASSVAGETEAFF
CDR3nt: TGTGCCAGCAGCGTAGCCGGGGAGACTGAAGCTTTCTTT

abundance: .
j_gene: TRBJ1-5
d_gene: .
v_gene: TRBV6-5
CDR3aa: CASSYGPGNQPQHF
CDR3nt: TGTGCCAGCAGTTACGGCCCAGGCAATCAGCCCCAGCATTTT

abundance: .
j_gene: TRBJ1-5
d_gene: .
v_gene: TRBV19
CDR3aa: CASTLGRGGQPQHF
CDR3nt: TGTGCCAGTACACTCGGGAGGGGGGGTCAGCCCCAGCATTTT

abundance: .
j_gene: TRBJ2-7
d_gene: .
v_gene: TRBV28
CDR3aa: CASSPPTSSQYF
CDR3nt: TGTGCCAGCAGCCCCCCTACTAGTTCACAGTACTTC

abundance: .
j_gene: TRBJ2-1
d_gene: TRBD2
v_gene: TRBV7-9
CDR3aa: CASSLAPWEGLNEQFF
CDR3nt: TGTGCCAGCAGCTTAGCTCCTTGGGAGGGCCTAAATGAGCAGTTCTTC

abundance: .
j_gene: TRBJ2-7
d_gene: TRBD2
v_gene: TRBV30
CDR3aa: CAWRKRGLYEQYF
CDR3nt: TGTGCCTGGAGGAAGCGGGGATTATACGAGCAGTACTTC

abundance: .
j_gene: TRBJ1-2
d_gene: .
v_gene: TRBV30
CDR3aa: CAWSYGEAGYTF
CDR3nt: TGTGCCTGGAGTTACGGGGAAGCTGGCTACACCTTC

abundance: .
j_gene: TRBJ1-5
d_gene: .
v_gene: TRBV5-8
CDR3aa: CASSHRDYSNQPQHF
CDR3nt: TGTGCCAGCAGCCATAGGGACTATAGCAATCAGCCCCAGCATTTT

abundance: .
j_gene: TRBJ2-5
d_gene: .
v_gene: TRBV7-9
CDR3aa: CASSSRTDQETQYF
CDR3nt: TGTGCCAGCAGCTCCCGGACTGATCAAGAGACCCAGTACTTC

abundance: .
j_gene: TRBJ1-3
d_gene: .
v_gene: TRBV7-6
CDR3aa: CASSLGDTPGNTIYF
CDR3nt: TGTGCCAGCAGCTTAGGTGACACACCTGGAAACACCATATATTTT

abundance: .
j_gene: TRBJ2-1
d_gene: .
v_gene: TRBV19
CDR3aa: CASRASWGVEQFF
CDR3nt: TGTGCCAGTAGGGCATCTTGGGGAGTTGAGCAGTTCTTC

abundance: .
j_gene: TRBJ2-1
d_gene: TRBD1
v_gene: TRBV7-9
CDR3aa: CASSHRDRNYNEQFF
CDR3nt: TGTGCCAGCAGCCACCGGGACAGGAACTACAATGAGCAGTTCTTC

abundance: .
j_gene: TRBJ1-2
d_gene: TRBD1
v_gene: TRBV2
CDR3aa: CASMDRATYGYTF
CDR3nt: TGTGCCAGCATGGACAGGGCTACCTATGGCTACACCTTC

abundance: .
j_gene: TRBJ2-7
d_gene: TRBD1
v_gene: TRBV28
CDR3aa: CASSRTGQRAEQYF
CDR3nt: TGTGCCAGCAGTCGTACGGGACAGAGGGCCGAGCAGTACTTC

abundance: .
j_gene: TRBJ2-7
d_gene: .
v_gene: TRBV29-1
CDR3aa: CSVDTSAGSPYEQYF
CDR3nt: TGCAGCGTTGATACCTCGGCAGGGTCTCCCTACGAGCAGTACTTC

abundance: few
j_gene: TRBJ1-1
d_gene: .
v_gene: TRBV7-3
CDR3aa: CASSPNGNTEAFF
CDR3nt: TGTGCCAGCAGCCCGAACGGAAACACTGAAGCTTTCTTT

abundance: .
j_gene: TRBJ1-1
d_gene: TRBD1
v_gene: TRBV7-9
CDR3aa: CASSLDGTENTEAFF
CDR3nt: TGTGCCAGCAGCTTAGATGGGACAGAGAACACTGAAGCTTTCTTT

abundance: .
j_gene: TRBJ2-2
d_gene: .
v_gene: TRBV7-6
CDR3aa: CASSHGAANTGELFF
CDR3nt: TGTGCCAGCAGCCATGGGGCGGCGAACACCGGGGAGCTGTTTTTT

abundance: .
j_gene: TRBJ2-3
d_gene: .
v_gene: TRBV27
CDR3aa: CASSRDSTDTQYF
CDR3nt: TGTGCCAGCAGTCGGGATAGCACAGATACGCAGTATTTT

abundance: .
j_gene: TRBJ2-1
d_gene: .
v_gene: TRBV29-1
CDR3aa: CSVPLGADSYNEQFF
CDR3nt: TGCAGCGTCCCCCTCGGGGCGGATTCCTACAATGAGCAGTTCTTC

abundance: .
j_gene: TRBJ2-3
d_gene: .
v_gene: TRBV5-6
CDR3aa: CASSLAWGDTQYF
CDR3nt: TGTGCCAGCAGCTTGGCTTGGGGGGATACGCAGTATTTT

abundance: .
j_gene: TRBJ1-2
d_gene: .
v_gene: TRBV7-9
CDR3aa: CASSFHSRGPHYGYTF
CDR3nt: TGTGCCAGCAGCTTTCATTCCCGGGGGCCCCACTATGGCTACACCTTC

abundance: .
j_gene: TRBJ2-7
d_gene: .
v_gene: TRBV7-8
CDR3aa: CASSLGADEQYF
CDR3nt: TGTGCCAGCAGCTTAGGAGCAGACGAGCAGTACTTC

abundance: .
j_gene: TRBJ1-3
d_gene: TRBD1
v_gene: TRBV7-2
CDR3aa: CASSLSRGNTIYF
CDR3nt: TGTGCCAGCAGCTTGTCCAGGGGGAACACCATATATTTT

abundance: .
j_gene: TRBJ1-2
d_gene: .
v_gene: TRBV7-9
CDR3aa: CASSLPSGGYTF
CDR3nt: TGTGCCAGCAGCTTACCCAGTGGTGGCTACACCTTC

abundance: once
j_gene: TRBJ2-5
d_gene: .
v_gene: TRBV28
CDR3aa: CASSSLVLSGWETQYF
CDR3nt: TGTGCCAGCAGCTCGTTGGTCCTTAGTGGCTGGGAGACCCAGTACTTC

abundance: .
j_gene: TRBJ2-2
d_gene: TRBD1
v_gene: TRBV5-6
CDR3aa: CASSLRGQGAYTGELFF
CDR3nt: TGTGCCAGCAGCTTGCGAGGACAGGGGGCGTACACCGGGGAGCTGTTTTTT

abundance: .
j_gene: TRBJ2-2
d_gene: TRBD2
v_gene: TRBV5-4
CDR3aa: CASRSGRDNTGELFF
CDR3nt: TGTGCCAGCAGGTCCGGGAGGGACAACACCGGGGAGCTGTTTTTT

abundance: .
j_gene: TRBJ2-7
d_gene: .
v_gene: TRBV4-1
CDR3aa: CASSQASQGTHSYEQYF
CDR3nt: TGCGCCAGCAGCCAAGCTTCTCAGGGGACGCACTCCTACGAGCAGTACTTC

abundance: .
j_gene: TRBJ1-4
d_gene: .
v_gene: TRBV19
CDR3aa: CASKFIVAAEGTNEKLFF
CDR3nt: TGTGCCAGTAAATTTATCGTTGCGGCGGAGGGCACTAATGAAAAACTGTTTTTT

abundance: .
j_gene: TRBJ1-1
d_gene: .
v_gene: TRBV9
CDR3aa: CASSHPGSTEAFF
CDR3nt: TGTGCCAGCAGCCATCCGGGATCGACTGAAGCTTTCTTT

abundance: .
j_gene: TRBJ2-1
d_gene: TRBD2
v_gene: TRBV27
CDR3aa: CASSKGLGTSQVGRFF
CDR3nt: TGTGCCAGCAGTAAGGGCCTCGGGACTAGCCAGGTGGGGCGTTTCTTC

abundance: .
j_gene: TRBJ2-2
d_gene: .
v_gene: TRBV28
CDR3aa: CASSSPPINTGELFF
CDR3nt: TGTGCCAGCAGTTCCCCTCCTATTAACACCGGGGAGCTGTTTTTT

abundance: .
j_gene: TRBJ2-2
d_gene: TRBD2
v_gene: TRBV7-8
CDR3aa: CASSLRLAGGTGELFF
CDR3nt: TGTGCCAGCAGCTTACGGCTAGCGGGAGGCACCGGGGAGCTGTTTTTT

abundance: .
j_gene: TRBJ2-5
d_gene: .
v_gene: TRBV13
CDR3aa: CASSYREGIETQYF
CDR3nt: TGTGCCAGCAGTTACCGGGAAGGTATAGAGACCCAGTACTTC

abundance: .
j_gene: TRBJ2-1
d_gene: .
v_gene: TRBV6-6
CDR3aa: CASSYSTMGEQFF
CDR3nt: TGTGCCAGCAGTTACTCGACAATGGGTGAGCAGTTCTTC

abundance: .
j_gene: TRBJ2-1
d_gene: .
v_gene: TRBV15
CDR3aa: CATRERTAPEQFF
CDR3nt: TGTGCCACCAGAGAACGGACAGCCCCTGAGCAGTTCTTC

abundance: .
j_gene: TRBJ2-1
d_gene: .
v_gene: TRBV27
CDR3aa: CASSPIQGFGEQFF
CDR3nt: TGTGCCAGCAGTCCCATTCAGGGGTTCGGGGAGCAGTTCTTC

abundance: .
j_gene: TRBJ2-3
d_gene: .
v_gene: TRBV12-5
CDR3aa: CASGFGGGTDTQYF
CDR3nt: TGTGCTAGTGGTTTCGGGGGAGGCACAGATACGCAGTATTTT

abundance: .
j_gene: TRBJ1-1
d_gene: TRBD1
v_gene: TRBV2
CDR3aa: CASNQPTGDTEAFF
CDR3nt: TGTGCCAGCAATCAACCTACAGGGGACACTGAAGCTTTCTTT

abundance: .
j_gene: TRBJ1-2
d_gene: .
v_gene: TRBV28
CDR3aa: CASLDSVYGYTF
CDR3nt: TGTGCCAGCTTGGACAGCGTCTATGGCTACACCTTC